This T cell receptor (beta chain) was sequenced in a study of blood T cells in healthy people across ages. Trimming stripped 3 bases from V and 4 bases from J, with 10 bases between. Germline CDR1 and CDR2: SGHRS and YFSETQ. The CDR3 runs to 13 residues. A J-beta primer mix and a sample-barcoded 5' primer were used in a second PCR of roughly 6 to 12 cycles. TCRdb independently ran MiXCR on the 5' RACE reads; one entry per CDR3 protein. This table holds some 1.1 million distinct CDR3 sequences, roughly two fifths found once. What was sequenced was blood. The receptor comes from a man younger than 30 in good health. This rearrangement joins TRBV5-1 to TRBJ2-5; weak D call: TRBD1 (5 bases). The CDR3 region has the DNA TGCGCCAGCAGCTGGGGCGATAGAGAGACCCAGTACTTC. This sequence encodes CASSWGDRETQYF.